The clone carrying this T cell receptor (beta chain) was seen ten or more times. The antigen remains unidentified. The time point denotes: technical triplicate 2. The cells used in sorted libraries, CD4+ or CD8+ T cells, numbered 750,000 to 1,000,000. Between the trimmed V and J ends, which lost 0 bases and 1 base, there was a span of 7 bases. Germline CDR1 reads SGHRS; CDR2 reads YFSETQ. This CDR3 comprises 14 residues. The data belong to a study of neurological immune-mediated disorders. General observations from the study: Among expanded clones, no CDR3 amino acid sequences were shared across subjects, a pattern suggesting private repertoires in all groups.

Synthesis of cDNA used 5'RACE (with 10-nucleotide random UMIs). Every sequencing run returned over 190 million TCR-beta sequences, which were derived from 15-18 subjects. TCRdb analysed the 5' RACE reads with MiXCR anew, one entry per CDR3 protein. The sample has more than 30,000 distinct CDR3 sequences; less than 15% are singletons. Sequences were obtained from CD4+ T cells from blood. The receptor comes from a female donor with HTLV-1-associated myelopathy (HAM/TSP). The chain recombines TRBV5-1 with TRBJ1-2; D is undetermined. CDR3 residues: CASSLGTDNYGYTF. The CDR3 coding sequence is TGCGCCAGCAGCTTGGGGACGGATAACTATGGCTACACCTTC.